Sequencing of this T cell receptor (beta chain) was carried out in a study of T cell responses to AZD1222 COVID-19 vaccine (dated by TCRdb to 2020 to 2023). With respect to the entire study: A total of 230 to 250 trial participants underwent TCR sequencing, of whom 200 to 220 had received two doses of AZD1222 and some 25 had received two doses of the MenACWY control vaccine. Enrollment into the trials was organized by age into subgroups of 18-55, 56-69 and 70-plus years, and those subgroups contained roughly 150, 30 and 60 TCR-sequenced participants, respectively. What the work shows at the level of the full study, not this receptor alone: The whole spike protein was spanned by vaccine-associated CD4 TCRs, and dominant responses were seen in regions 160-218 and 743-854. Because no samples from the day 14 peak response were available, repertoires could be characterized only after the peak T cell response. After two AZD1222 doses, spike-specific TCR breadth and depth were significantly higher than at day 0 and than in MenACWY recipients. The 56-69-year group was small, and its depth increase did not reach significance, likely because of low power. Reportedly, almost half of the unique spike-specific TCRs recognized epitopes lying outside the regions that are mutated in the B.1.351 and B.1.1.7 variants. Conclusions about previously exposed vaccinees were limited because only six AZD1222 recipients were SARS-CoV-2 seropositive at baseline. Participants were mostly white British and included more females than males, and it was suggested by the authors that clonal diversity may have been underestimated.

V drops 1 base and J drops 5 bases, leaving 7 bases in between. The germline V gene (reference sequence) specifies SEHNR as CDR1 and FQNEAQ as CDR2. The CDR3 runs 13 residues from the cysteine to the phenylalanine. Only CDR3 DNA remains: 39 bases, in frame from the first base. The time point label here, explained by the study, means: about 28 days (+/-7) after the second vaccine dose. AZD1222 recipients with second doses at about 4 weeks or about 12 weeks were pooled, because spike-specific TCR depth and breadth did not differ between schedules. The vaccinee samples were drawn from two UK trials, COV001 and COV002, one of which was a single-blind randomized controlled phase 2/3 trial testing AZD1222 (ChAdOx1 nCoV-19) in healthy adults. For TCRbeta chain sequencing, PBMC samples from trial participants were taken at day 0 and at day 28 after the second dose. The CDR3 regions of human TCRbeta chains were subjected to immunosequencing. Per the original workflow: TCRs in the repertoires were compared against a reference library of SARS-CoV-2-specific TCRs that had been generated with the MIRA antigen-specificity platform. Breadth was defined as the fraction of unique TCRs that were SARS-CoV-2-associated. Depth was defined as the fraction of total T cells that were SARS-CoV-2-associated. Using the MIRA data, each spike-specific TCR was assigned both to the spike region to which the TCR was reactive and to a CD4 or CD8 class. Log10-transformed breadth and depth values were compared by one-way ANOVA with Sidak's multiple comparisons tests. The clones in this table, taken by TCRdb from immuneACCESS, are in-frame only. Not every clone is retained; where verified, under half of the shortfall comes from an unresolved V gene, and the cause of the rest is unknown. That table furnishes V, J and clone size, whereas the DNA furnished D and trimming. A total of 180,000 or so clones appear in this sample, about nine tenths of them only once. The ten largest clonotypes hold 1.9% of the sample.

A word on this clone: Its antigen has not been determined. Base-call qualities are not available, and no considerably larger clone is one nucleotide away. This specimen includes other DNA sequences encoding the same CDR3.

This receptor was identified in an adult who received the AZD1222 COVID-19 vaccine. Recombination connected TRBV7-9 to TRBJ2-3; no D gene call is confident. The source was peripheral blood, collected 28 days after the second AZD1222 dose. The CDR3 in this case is CASSLGSGDTQYF. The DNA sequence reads TGTGCCAGCAGCTTAGGGTCTGGAGATACGCAGTATTTT.